The 3 T cell receptor beta chains in this list originate from one sample, sequenced in a study of blood T cell repertoires in COVID-19. Assay used: immunoSEQ multiplex PCR; TCRdb lists only in-frame clones, some missing. The profile covers over 30,000 clones, with 88% appearing a single time and 9.8% taken by the ten largest. Sequencing was done on a sample of peripheral blood. The receptors come from a human donor in a cohort sampled during active COVID-19.

This chain uses TRBV19 with TRBJ1-5, with D tentatively TRBD1 (5 bases). The CDR3 spans 13 residues. V lost 5 bases and J lost 7, with 12 bases in between. The germline V gene has CDR1 LNHDA and CDR2 SQIVND (reference sequence). CDR3 residues: CASSGGGGQPQHF. The CDR3 nucleotides read TGTGCCAGTAGTGGGGGTGGAGGGCAGCCCCAGCATTTT.

The CDR3 region is CASSPPGSASSYEQYF. In DNA, the CDR3 is TGCGCCAGCAGCCCCCCTGGGAGCGCGAGCTCCTACGAGCAGTACTTC. V gene TRBV10-1 combines with J gene TRBJ2-7; the D gene is possibly TRBD2 (5 bases). Germline lookup yields CDR1 WNHNN and CDR2 SYGVQD (reference sequence). V was shortened by 6 bases and J by 0 bases, with 18 bases between the two germline ends. The CDR3 contains 16 residues.

This clone was observed a handful of times. V gene TRBV19 combines with J gene TRBJ1-6; 7 bases agree with TRBD1. Losses at the gene ends were 6 bases for V and 7 bases for J; bases not matched to a gene: 9. CDR3 size: 15 residues. CDR1 is LNHDA, CDR2 SQIVND, per germline (reference sequence). CDR3 sequence reads: CASRAMDRPNSPLHF. The CDR3 coding sequence is TGTGCCAGTAGAGCGATGGACAGGCCGAATTCACCCCTCCACTTT.